This entry lists 24 T cell receptor beta chains sequenced from one sample in a study of T cell responses to AZD1222 COVID-19 vaccine. Using immunoSEQ multiplex PCR, the repertoire was profiled, and TCRdb retains in-frame clones only, with some absent. The sample lists 150,000 to 200,000 clones, approximately 94% occurring once. Sequences were derived from peripheral blood, sampled on day 0 of AZD1222 vaccination. The source is an adult in good health.

The chain carries TRBV5-1 and TRBJ2-3, with D possibly called TRBD1 or TRBD2 (5 bases each). The germline V gene encodes CDR1 SGHRS and CDR2 YFSETQ. Trimming left V 1 base short and J 0 bases short, with 12 bases between. This CDR3 region has 16 residues. The CDR3 protein is CASSLSGLTSTDTQYF. The CDR3 DNA sequence: TGCGCCAGCAGCTTGTCGGGGCTAACTAGCACAGATACGCAGTATTTT. The whole variable domain, remainder taken from reference TRBV5-1 and TRBJ2-3, is KAGVTQTPRYLIKTRGQQVTLSCSPISGHRSVSWYQQTPGQGLQFLFEYFSETQRNKGNFPGRFSGRQFSNSRSEMNVSTLELGDSALYLCASSLSGLTSTDTQYFGPGTRLTVL.

The rearrangement joins TRBV7-2 to TRBJ2-1; possibly TRBD1 for D (6 bases). This CDR3 spans 15 amino acids. Germline values: CDR1 SGHTA, CDR2 FQGNSA. V was clipped by 0 bases and J by 6 bases, with 12 bases between them. CDR3 nucleotides: TGTGCCAGCAGCTTAGCGGCAGGGGTTTTCAATGAGCAGTTCTTC. Translating gives CASSLAAGVFNEQFF.

This clone was picked up a small number of times. The rearrangement uses TRBV19 and TRBJ1-3; D might be TRBD1 (6 bases). Trimming removed 2 bases at V and 4 bases at J, with 9 bases between. CDR1 is LNHDA and CDR2 is SQIVND in the germline V gene (reference sequence). CDR3 length: 14 residues. The CDR3 region has the DNA TGTGCCAGTAGTATACAGGGGTACGGAAACACCATATATTTT. Amino acid sequence: CASSIQGYGNTIYF.

The chain recombines TRBV6-6 with TRBJ2-7; no reliable D call. CDR3 size: 13 residues. CDR1 and CDR2 (germline): MNHNY, SVGAGI (reference sequence). V lost 0 bases and J lost 5, with 8 bases in between. CDR3: CASSYSISHEQYF. CDR3 coding DNA: TGTGCCAGCAGTTACTCGATTTCCCACGAGCAGTACTTC.

The rearrangement uses TRBV6-5 and TRBJ2-7; 9 bases line up with TRBD1. Germline-derived CDR1 and CDR2 are MNHEY and SVGAGI. V lost 9 bases to trimming and J lost 5 bases; unmatched junction nucleotides: 8. This CDR3 comprises 13 residues. CDR3 loop: CASPGQGLHEQYF. The DNA for the CDR3 is TGTGCCAGTCCGGGACAGGGTCTCCACGAGCAGTACTTC.

This clone was seen more than once but under ten times. The chain's CDR3 is CASSQGSGGTAYEQYF. The CDR3 DNA is TGTGCCAGCAGCCAAGGCTCGGGAGGCACCGCCTACGAGCAGTACTTC. The chain carries TRBV3-1 (or the pseudogene TRBV3-2) and TRBJ2-7, with 7 positions matching TRBD2. CDR3 length equals 16 residues. V was pared by 1 base and J by 2 bases, with 8 bases of the junction left unmatched. Germline lookup yields CDR1 LGHDT and CDR2 YNNKEL (reference sequence).

Notes on this clone: One junction end does not reproduce the germline sequence, and a read error may be involved. The chain uses TRBV6-5 and TRBJ1-1; D may be TRBD1 (6 bases). Germline lookup yields CDR1 MNHEY and CDR2 SVGAGI. This CDR3 contains 13 residues. The CDR3 region is CASIYGTNREAFF. The CDR3 DNA is TGTGCCAGCATTTACGGGACAAACCGTGAAGCTTTCTTT.

The J gene is TRBJ2-5, the V gene TRBV30, with 8 bases fitting TRBD2. With 0 bases clipped from V and 7 bases from J, the junction kept 7 bases outside the gene matches. The CDR3 loop spans 14 amino acids. Germline V CDR1 and CDR2: GTSNPN, SVGIG (reference sequence). In DNA form, the CDR3 reads TGTGCCTGGAGTGTACTGGCGGGAGGTGGGACCCAGTACTTC. This gives the protein CAWSVLAGGGTQYF.

This sequence joins TRBV7-9 and TRBJ2-1; D is perhaps TRBD2 (5 bases). V lost 5 bases and J lost 5, with 10 bases in between. The CDR3 runs to 13 residues. CDR1 is SEHNR, CDR2 FQNEAQ, per germline (reference sequence). In nucleotides, the CDR3 is TGTGCCAGCAGCATCGGGATCAACAATGAGCAGTTCTTC. As protein: CASSIGINNEQFF.

The chain employs TRBV29-1 and TRBJ1-2, with a possible D match to TRBD1 (5 bases). Trimming removed 4 bases from V and 5 bases from J, with 14 bases in between. Germline V gene lookup returns CDR1 SQVTM and CDR2 ANQGSEA. The CDR3 sequence is 13 residues long. The DNA for the CDR3 is TGCAGCGTTGTCAGGGCCTGGGAATATGGCTACACCTTC. Residues: CSVVRAWEYGYTF.

The chain joins TRBV7-9 to TRBJ2-2; 7 bases align to TRBD1. The germline CDR1 and CDR2 sequences are SEHNR and FQNEAQ (reference sequence). V gave up 7 bases and J gave up 4 bases; unmatched junction bases: 15. The CDR3 is made up of 17 amino acids. CDR3 nucleotides: TGTGCCAGCAATCAACAGGGGTCGCGGGCGGCCACCGGGGAGCTGTTTTTT. It codes for CASNQQGSRAATGELFF.

This clone was recorded only once. The chain carries TRBV27 and TRBJ2-7; D unclear. In germline, CDR1 is MNHEY, CDR2 SMNVEV (reference sequence). The CDR3 is 13 amino acids. Deletions cut 3 bases from V and 2 bases from J, with 8 bases between. In DNA, the CDR3 is TGTGCCAGCAGTTTTGGCAGCCCCTACGAGCAGTACTTC. It is translated as CASSFGSPYEQYF.

The chain combines TRBV29-1 with TRBJ1-2, with D hard to call. CDR3 length: 12 amino acids. V gave up 4 bases and J gave up 4 bases, with 10 bases separating them. Germline-derived CDR1 and CDR2 are SQVTM and ANQGSEA. The CDR3 DNA is TGCAGCGTTGGGGGTGGGATCTATGGCTACACCTTC. This encodes CSVGGGIYGYTF.

The chain is built from TRBV25-1 and TRBJ1-6; D might be TRBD1 (6 bases). The CDR3 is 14 residues long. Trimming took off 6 bases at V and 5 bases at J, with 11 bases between the two ends. Per germline, CDR1 MGHDK and CDR2 SYGVNS. The CDR3 nucleotides read TGTGCCAGCAGAGGGGGGGTCGATAATTCACCCCTCCACTTT. It translates to CASRGGVDNSPLHF. The full variable domain, rest sourced from reference TRBV25-1 and TRBJ1-6, is EADIYQTPRYLVIGTGKKITLECSQTMGHDKMYWYQQDPGMELHLIHYSYGVNSTEKGDLSSESTVSRIRTEHFPLTLESARPSHTSQYLCASRGGVDNSPLHFGNGTRLTVT.

This clone was detected a few times. J is TRBJ1-2 and V is TRBV3-1 (or the pseudogene TRBV3-2), with D possibly matching TRBD1 (6 bases). The germline gives CDR1 LGHDT, CDR2 YNNKEL (reference sequence). V lost 1 base and J 4 bases, leaving 16 bases between the germline ends. There are 16 residues in the CDR3. In DNA form, the CDR3 reads TGTGCCAGCAGCCAAGCTGGACAGACCTTTTCCTATGGCTACACCTTC. Residues: CASSQAGQTFSYGYTF.

The gene calls are TRBV23-1 and TRBJ2-4; maybe TRBD2 (6 bases). TRBV23-1 is identified as an open reading frame with a role that is uncertain. The CDR3 is 16 amino acids. V shed 6 bases and J shed 6 bases, with 21 bases lying between them. CDR3 DNA sequence: TGCGCCAGCAGCCAGACCACGGGAGTGATCGGAAACATTCAGTACTTC. This translates into CASSQTTGVIGNIQYF.

This rearrangement joins TRBV6-6 to TRBJ2-4; weak D call: TRBD2 (6 bases). Germline V lookup: CDR1 MNHNY, CDR2 SVGAGI (reference sequence). Trimming removed 5 bases from V and 4 bases from J, with 12 bases in between. CDR3 length equals 14 residues. CDR3 in amino acids: CASSSGLQKNIQYF. The CDR3 bases are TGTGCCAGCAGTAGCGGACTACAAAAAAACATTCAGTACTTC.

The V gene is TRBV7-9, the J gene TRBJ2-2; no clear D. This CDR3 has 14 residues. The ends were cut back, 3 bases at V and 7 bases at J, with 12 bases in the middle. The V gene's germline CDR1 is SEHNR and CDR2 FQNEAQ (reference sequence). This CDR3 reads CASSFSTGNGELFF. CDR3 bases: TGTGCCAGCAGCTTTTCAACTGGTAACGGGGAGCTGTTTTTT.

The gene calls are TRBV4-2 and TRBJ1-5; no reliable D call. The CDR3 length is 17 residues. Trimming cost V 2 bases and J 2 bases, with 16 bases left between them. Germline V gene sequence: CDR1 LGHNA, CDR2 YNFKEQ. The CDR3 reads CASSQTPTGLGNQPQHF. CDR3 DNA: TGTGCCAGCAGCCAAACCCCAACCGGCTTAGGCAATCAGCCCCAGCATTTT.

This rearrangement joins TRBV4-1 to TRBJ1-4, with no clear D. Germline V lookup: CDR1 MGHRA, CDR2 YSYEKL. The CDR3 is 14 residues long. V lost 3 bases and J lost 4, with 9 bases in between. For the CDR3, the DNA is TGCGCCAGCAGCCATTTACGGGATAATGAAAAACTGTTTTTT. It yields the protein CASSHLRDNEKLFF.

The rearrangement joins TRBV29-1 to TRBJ2-2, with D perhaps matching TRBD2 (5 bases). Trimming left V 2 bases short and J 8 bases short, with 12 bases between. Germline CDR1 and CDR2: SQVTM and ANQGSEA. There are 13 residues in the CDR3. The CDR3 region has the DNA TGCAGCGTTGAAATCCTAGCCACGGGGGAGCTGTTTTTT. Translation gives CSVEILATGELFF.

J is TRBJ2-7 and V is TRBV7-8; the D call may be TRBD1 or TRBD2 (5 bases each). The germline V gene has CDR1 SGHVS and CDR2 FQNEAQ. Trimming removed 1 base at V and 7 bases at J, with 11 bases between. CDR3 size: 13 residues. This CDR3 is CASSLGGTSEQYF. CDR3 DNA: TGTGCCAGCAGCTTAGGAGGGACCTCGGAGCAGTACTTC.

The rearrangement joins TRBV30 to TRBJ1-6; 10 bases match TRBD1. Germline V gene sequence: CDR1 GTSNPN, CDR2 SVGIG (reference sequence). V lost 0 bases, J lost 9 bases, and 5 bases stayed unmatched. The CDR3 extends over 15 amino acids. The CDR3 region is CAWSVQGQGSSPLHF. The CDR3 DNA reads as TGTGCCTGGAGTGTACAGGGACAGGGGTCTTCACCCCTCCACTTT.

CDR3 amino acids: CASSQGMVLDTQYF. The DNA of the CDR3 is TGTGCCAGCAGCCAAGGAATGGTTTTGGATACGCAGTATTTT. The chain combines TRBV3-1 (or the pseudogene TRBV3-2) with TRBJ2-3; D unresolved. The CDR3 is made up of 14 amino acids. Trimming stripped 1 base from V and 6 bases from J, with 11 bases between. Germline V CDR1 and CDR2: LGHDT, YNNKEL (reference sequence).